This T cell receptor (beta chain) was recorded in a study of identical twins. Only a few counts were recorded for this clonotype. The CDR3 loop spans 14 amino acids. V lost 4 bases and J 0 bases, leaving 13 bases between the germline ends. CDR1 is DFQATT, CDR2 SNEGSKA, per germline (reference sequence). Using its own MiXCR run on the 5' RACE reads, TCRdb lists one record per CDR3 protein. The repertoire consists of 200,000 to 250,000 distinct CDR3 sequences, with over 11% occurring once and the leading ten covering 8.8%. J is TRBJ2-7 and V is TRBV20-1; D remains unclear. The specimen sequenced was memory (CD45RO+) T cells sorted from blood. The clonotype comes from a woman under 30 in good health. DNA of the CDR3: TGCAGTGCTAAAGGCCCTTCTGCCTCCTACGAGCAGTACTTC. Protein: CSAKGPSASYEQYF.